This T cell receptor beta chain originates from a study of blood T cell repertoires in COVID-19. Study information: From the United States, Italy and Spain came samples of acute and convalescent COVID-19.

Assay used: immunoSEQ multiplex PCR; TCRdb lists only in-frame clones, some missing. The sample lists around 26,000 clones, roughly 70% occurring once. The CDR3 loop spans 14 amino acids. The germline CDR1 and CDR2 sequences are SQVTM and ANQGSEA. The V gene lost 6 bases and the J gene lost 3 bases, with 17 bases spanning the gap. V is TRBV29-1 and J is TRBJ1-1, with a tentative D call TRBD1 (5 bases). This receptor was identified in a man in his 60s with active or convalescent COVID-19. Sequencing was performed on peripheral blood. The CDR3 region has the DNA TGCAGCGTCGATCCTCGGGGGGTGGACACTGAAGCTTTCTTT. Its protein product is CSVDPRGVDTEAFF.